The 3 T cell receptor beta chains presented below share a single source sample, sequenced in a study of control samples from healthy donors and cancer patients. Assay used: immunoSEQ multiplex PCR; TCRdb lists only in-frame clones, some missing. The table lists 100,000 to 150,000 clones, approximately 84% of them singletons, with 1.5% to 2% in the top ten. Sequenced sample: blood. These receptors were obtained from a man aged 18 to 29 in good health.

This chain uses TRBV5-6 with TRBJ2-1; D possibly matches TRBD1 or TRBD2 (6 bases each). Trimming left V 4 bases short and J 4 bases short, with 27 bases between. Germline-derived CDR1 and CDR2 are SGHDT and YYEEEE. CDR3 length equals 19 residues. The CDR3 is CASSNHRAGGARGYNEQFF. DNA of the CDR3: TGTGCCAGCAGCAACCACAGGGCCGGGGGAGCGAGAGGTTACAATGAGCAGTTCTTC. Looking up the rest from reference TRBV5-6 and TRBJ2-1 gives the full variable domain: DAGVTQSPTHLIKTRGQQVTLRCSPKSGHDTVSWYQQALGQGPQFIFQYYEEEERQRGNFPDRFSGHQFPNYSSELNVNALLLGDSALYLCASSNHRAGGARGYNEQFFGPGTRLTVL.

V and J are TRBV7-2 and TRBJ1-1; D is perhaps TRBD1 (6 bases). This CDR3 is 16 amino acids long. Trimming took off 4 bases at V and 2 bases at J, with 17 bases between the two ends. The germline V gene encodes CDR1 SGHTA and CDR2 FQGNSA. The CDR3 sequence: CASSYPQGRTNTEAFF. The DNA for the CDR3 is TGTGCCAGCAGCTACCCACAGGGAAGAACAAACACTGAAGCTTTCTTT.

This chain links TRBV5-1 with TRBJ2-3, with D perhaps matching TRBD1 (6 bases). Trimming stripped 1 base from V and 3 bases from J, with 6 bases between. CDR1 and CDR2 (germline): SGHRS, YFSETQ. This CDR3 is 13 amino acids long. In DNA, the CDR3 is TGCGCCAGCAGCTTGCAGGGGACAGATACGCAGTATTTT. It encodes CASSLQGTDTQYF.